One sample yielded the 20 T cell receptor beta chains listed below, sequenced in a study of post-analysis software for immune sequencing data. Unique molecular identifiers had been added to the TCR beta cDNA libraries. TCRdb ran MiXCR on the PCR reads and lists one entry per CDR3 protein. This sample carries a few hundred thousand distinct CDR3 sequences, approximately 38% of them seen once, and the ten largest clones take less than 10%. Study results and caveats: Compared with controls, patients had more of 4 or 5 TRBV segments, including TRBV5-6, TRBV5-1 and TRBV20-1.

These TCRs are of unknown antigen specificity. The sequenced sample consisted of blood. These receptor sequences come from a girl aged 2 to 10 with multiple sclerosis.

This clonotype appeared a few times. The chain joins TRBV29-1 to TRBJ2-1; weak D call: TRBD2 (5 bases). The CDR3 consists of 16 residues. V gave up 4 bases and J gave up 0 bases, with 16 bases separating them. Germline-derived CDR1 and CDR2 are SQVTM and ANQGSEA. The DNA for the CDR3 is TGCAGCGTTGTAGTTGGTACGGGAATCTCCTACAATGAGCAGTTCTTC. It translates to CSVVVGTGISYNEQFF.

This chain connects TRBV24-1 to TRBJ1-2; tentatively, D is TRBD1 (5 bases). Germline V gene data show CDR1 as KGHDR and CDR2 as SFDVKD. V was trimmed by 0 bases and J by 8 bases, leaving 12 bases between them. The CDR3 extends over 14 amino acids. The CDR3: CATSDLSRVYGYTF. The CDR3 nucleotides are TGTGCCACCAGTGATTTGAGCAGGGTCTACGGCTACACCTTC.

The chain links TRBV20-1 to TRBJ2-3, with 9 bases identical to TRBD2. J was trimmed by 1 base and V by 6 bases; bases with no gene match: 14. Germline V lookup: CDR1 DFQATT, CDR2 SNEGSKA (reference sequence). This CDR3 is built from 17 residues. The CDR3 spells CSAASLSGGRGTDTQYF. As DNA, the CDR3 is TGCAGTGCCGCGTCCCTCAGCGGGGGGAGAGGCACAGATACGCAGTATTTT.

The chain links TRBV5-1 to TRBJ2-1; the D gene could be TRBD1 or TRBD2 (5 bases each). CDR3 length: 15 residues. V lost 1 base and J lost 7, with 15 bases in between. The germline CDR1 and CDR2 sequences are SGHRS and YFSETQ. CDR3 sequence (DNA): TGCGCCAGCAGCTTGTCTCGGCCAGGGAGAAATGAGCAGTTCTTC. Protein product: CASSLSRPGRNEQFF.

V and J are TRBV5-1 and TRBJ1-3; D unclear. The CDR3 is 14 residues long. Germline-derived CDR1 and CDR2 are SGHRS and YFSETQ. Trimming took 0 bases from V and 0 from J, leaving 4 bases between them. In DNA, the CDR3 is TGCGCCAGCAGCTTGGGGGACTCTGGAAACACCATATATTTT. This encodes CASSLGDSGNTIYF.

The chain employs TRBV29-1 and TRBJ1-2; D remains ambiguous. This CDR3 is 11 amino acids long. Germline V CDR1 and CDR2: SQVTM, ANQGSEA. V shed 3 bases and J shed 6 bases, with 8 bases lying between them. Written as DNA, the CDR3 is TGCAGCGTTGATCGGTCGCATGGCTACACCTTC. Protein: CSVDRSHGYTF. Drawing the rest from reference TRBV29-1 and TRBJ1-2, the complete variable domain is SAVISQKPSRDICQRGTSLTIQCQVDSQVTMMFWYRQQPGQSLTLIATANQGSEATYESGFVIDKFPISRPNLTFSTLTVSNMSPEDSSIYLCSVDRSHGYTFGSGTRLTVV.

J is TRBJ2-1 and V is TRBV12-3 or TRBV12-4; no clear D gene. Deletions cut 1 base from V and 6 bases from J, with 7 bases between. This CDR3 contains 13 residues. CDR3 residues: CASSLGNSNEQFF. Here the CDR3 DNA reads TGTGCCAGCAGTTTAGGTAATTCCAATGAGCAGTTCTTC.

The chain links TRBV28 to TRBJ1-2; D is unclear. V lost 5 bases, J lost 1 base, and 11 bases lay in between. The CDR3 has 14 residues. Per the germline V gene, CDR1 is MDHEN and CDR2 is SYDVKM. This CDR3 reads CASSSSELNYGYTF. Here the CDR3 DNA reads TGTGCCAGCAGTAGTTCGGAGCTTAACTATGGCTACACCTTC.

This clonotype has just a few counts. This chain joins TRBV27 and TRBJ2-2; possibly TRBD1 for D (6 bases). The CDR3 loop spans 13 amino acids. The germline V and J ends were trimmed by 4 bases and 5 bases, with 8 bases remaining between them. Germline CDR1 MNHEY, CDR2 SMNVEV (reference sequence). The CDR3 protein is CASSYTGTGELFF. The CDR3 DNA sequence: TGTGCCAGCAGTTACACAGGGACCGGGGAGCTGTTTTTT.

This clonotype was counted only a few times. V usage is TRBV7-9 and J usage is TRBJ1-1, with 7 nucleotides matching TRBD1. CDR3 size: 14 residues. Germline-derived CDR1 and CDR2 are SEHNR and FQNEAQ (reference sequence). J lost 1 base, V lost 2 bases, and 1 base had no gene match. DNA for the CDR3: TGTGCCAGCAGCTTAAGGGGGCAGAACACTGAAGCTTTCTTT. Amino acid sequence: CASSLRGQNTEAFF. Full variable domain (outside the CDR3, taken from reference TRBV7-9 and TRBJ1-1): DTGVSQNPRHKITKRGQNVTFRCDPISEHNRLYWYRQTLGQGPEFLTYFQNEAQLEKSRLLSDRFSAERPKGSFSTLEIQRTEQGDSAMYLCASSLRGQNTEAFFGQGTRLTVV.

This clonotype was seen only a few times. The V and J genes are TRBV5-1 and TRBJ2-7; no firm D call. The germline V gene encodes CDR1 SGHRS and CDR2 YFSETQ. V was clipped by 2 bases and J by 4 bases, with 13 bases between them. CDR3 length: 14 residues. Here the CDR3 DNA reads TGCGCCAGCAGCTTATTGGAAAATGGGTACGAGCAGTACTTC. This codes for CASSLLENGYEQYF.

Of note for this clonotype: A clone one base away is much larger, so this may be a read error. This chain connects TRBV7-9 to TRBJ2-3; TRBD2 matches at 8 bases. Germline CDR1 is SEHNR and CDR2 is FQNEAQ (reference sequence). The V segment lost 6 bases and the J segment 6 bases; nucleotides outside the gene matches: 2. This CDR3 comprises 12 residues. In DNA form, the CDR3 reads TGTGCCAGCAGGTCTAGCGGGGATACGCAGTATTTT. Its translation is CASRSSGDTQYF. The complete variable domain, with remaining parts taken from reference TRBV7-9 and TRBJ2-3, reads DTGVSQNPRHKITKRGQNVTFRCDPISEHNRLYWYRQTLGQGPEFLTYFQNEAQLEKSRLLSDRFSAERPKGSFSTLEIQRTEQGDSAMYLCASRSSGDTQYFGPGTRLTVL.

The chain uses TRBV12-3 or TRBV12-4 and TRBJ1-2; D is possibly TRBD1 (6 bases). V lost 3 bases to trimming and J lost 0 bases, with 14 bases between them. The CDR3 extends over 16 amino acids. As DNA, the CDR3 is TGTGCCAGCAGTTTTTCCGGGGCAGGGGCTAACTATGGCTACACCTTC. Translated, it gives CASSFSGAGANYGYTF.

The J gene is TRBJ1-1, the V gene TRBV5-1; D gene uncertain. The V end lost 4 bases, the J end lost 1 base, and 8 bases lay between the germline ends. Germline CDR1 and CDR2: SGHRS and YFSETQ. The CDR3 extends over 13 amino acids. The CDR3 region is CASSIDRNTEAFF. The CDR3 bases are TGCGCCAGCAGCATAGACCGGAACACTGAAGCTTTCTTT.

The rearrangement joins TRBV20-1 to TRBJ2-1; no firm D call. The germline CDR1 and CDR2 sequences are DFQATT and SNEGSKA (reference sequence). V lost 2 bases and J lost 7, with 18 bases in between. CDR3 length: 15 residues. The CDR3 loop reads CSARKPSRIGNEQFF. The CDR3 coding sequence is TGCAGTGCTAGAAAACCGAGCCGCATAGGGAATGAGCAGTTCTTC.

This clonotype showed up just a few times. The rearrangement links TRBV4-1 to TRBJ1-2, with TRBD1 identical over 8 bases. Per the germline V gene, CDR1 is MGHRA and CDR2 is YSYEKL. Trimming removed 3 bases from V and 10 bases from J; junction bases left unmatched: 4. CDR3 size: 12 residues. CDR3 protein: CASSHRTGTYTF. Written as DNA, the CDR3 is TGCGCCAGCAGCCACAGGACAGGGACCTACACCTTC.

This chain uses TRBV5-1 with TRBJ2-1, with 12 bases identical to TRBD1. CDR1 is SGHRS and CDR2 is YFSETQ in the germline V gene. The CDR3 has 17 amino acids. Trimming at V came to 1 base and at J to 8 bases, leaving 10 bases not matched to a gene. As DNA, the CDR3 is TGCGCCAGCAGCTTGTGGGGGACAGGGGGCGAGATTGATGAGCAGTTCTTC. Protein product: CASSLWGTGGEIDEQFF.

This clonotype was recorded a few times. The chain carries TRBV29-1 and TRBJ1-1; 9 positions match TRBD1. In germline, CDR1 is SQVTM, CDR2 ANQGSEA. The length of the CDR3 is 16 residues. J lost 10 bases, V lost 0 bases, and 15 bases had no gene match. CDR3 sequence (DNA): TGCAGCGTTGAAGATCCCCGAGGTACAGGGGGCGCAGGAGCTTTCTTT. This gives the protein CSVEDPRGTGGAGAFF.

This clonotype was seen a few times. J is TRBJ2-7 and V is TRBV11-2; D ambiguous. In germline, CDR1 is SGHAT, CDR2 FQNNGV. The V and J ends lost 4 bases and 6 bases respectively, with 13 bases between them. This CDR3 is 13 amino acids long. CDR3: CASSWDGVSEQYF. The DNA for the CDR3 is TGTGCCAGCAGCTGGGATGGGGTCTCCGAGCAGTACTTC.

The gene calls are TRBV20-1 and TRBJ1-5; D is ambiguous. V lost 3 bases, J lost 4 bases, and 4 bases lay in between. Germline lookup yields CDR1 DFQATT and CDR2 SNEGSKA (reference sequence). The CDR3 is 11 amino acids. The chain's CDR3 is CSASQNQPQHF. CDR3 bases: TGCAGTGCTAGCCAAAATCAGCCCCAGCATTTT.